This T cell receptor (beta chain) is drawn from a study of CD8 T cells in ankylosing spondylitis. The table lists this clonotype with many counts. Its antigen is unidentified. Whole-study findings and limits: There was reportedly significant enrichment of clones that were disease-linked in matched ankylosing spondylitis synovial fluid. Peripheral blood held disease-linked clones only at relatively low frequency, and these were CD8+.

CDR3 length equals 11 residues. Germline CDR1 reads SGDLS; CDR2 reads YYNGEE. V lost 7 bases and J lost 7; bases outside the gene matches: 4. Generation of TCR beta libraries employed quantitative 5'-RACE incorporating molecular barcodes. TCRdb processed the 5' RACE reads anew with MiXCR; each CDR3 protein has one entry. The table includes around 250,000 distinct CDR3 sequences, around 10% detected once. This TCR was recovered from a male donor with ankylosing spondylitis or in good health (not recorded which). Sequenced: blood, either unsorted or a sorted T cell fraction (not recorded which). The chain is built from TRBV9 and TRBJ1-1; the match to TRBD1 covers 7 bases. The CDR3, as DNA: TGTGCCAGCGGAAGACAGGGTGAAGCTTTCTTT. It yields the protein CASGRQGEAFF.